This is a list of T cell receptor beta chains from one sample in a study of blood T cell repertoires in COVID-19. Some clones are missing from TCRdb's copy, which holds only in-frame ones; the method was immunoSEQ multiplex PCR. Of roughly 480,000 clones detected, 89% appear once; the ten largest clones hold approximately 0.9%. Sequencing was carried out using peripheral blood. The origin of the receptors is a young man with COVID-19, enrolled during active disease. Both conserved end residues are part of each CDR3.

TRBJ2-3 | 14 | TRBV6-2/TRBV6-3 | CASSQLAGRHAQYF
TRBJ2-7 | 15 | TRBV4-2 | CASNPKGGAANEQYF
TRBJ2-5 | 15 | TRBV10-1 | CASRKHSWAVGTQYF
TRBJ1-2 | 14 | TRBV14 | CASSQDRGNYGYTF
TRBJ1-6 | 15 | TRBV6-1 | CASSEVYRYNSPLHF
TRBJ2-1 | 15 | TRBV10-2 | CASSDYGRAYNEQFF
TRBJ2-1 | 13 | TRBV12-5 | CASGSPGYNEQFF
TRBJ1-1 | 12 | TRBV4-1 | CASSETGTMAFF
TRBJ1-4 | 15 | TRBV5-5 | CASTLLGAVNEKLFF
TRBJ2-1 | 16 | TRBV11-2 | CASSLDLLTSRAEQFF
TRBJ1-4 | 13 | TRBV19 | CASSLQAGEKLFF
TRBJ2-3 | 18 | TRBV3-1/TRBV3-2 | CASSQDPGTSGRTDTQYF
TRBJ2-3 | 17 | TRBV19 | CASSPTGGLVIGGTQYF
TRBJ1-1 | 14 | TRBV18 | CASSPDRGVGEAFF
TRBJ2-1 | 19 | TRBV4-1 | CASSQPTQTRDRGYNEQFF
TRBJ2-3 | 14 | TRBV19 | CASSPLTVQDTQYF
TRBJ1-1 | 11 | TRBV9 | CASSVDGGAFF
TRBJ2-3 | 13 | TRBV27 | CASSSRQANTQYF
TRBJ2-1 | 15 | TRBV7-9 | CASSLWAGANNEQFF
TRBJ2-1 | 13 | TRBV6-5 | CASSYLANNEQFF
TRBJ2-3 | 16 | TRBV18 | CASSPPSHRGMDTQYF
TRBJ2-5 | 17 | TRBV25-1 | CASSVKRTDDYQETQYF
TRBJ2-7 | 13 | TRBV12-3/TRBV12-4 | CASRGQSSYEQYF
TRBJ1-3 | 17 | TRBV11-2 | CASSLEPAQGAGNTIYF
TRBJ2-7 | 16 | TRBV4-2 | CASSQSGTSGGREQYF
TRBJ2-1 | 16 | TRBV3-1/TRBV3-2 | CASSQGAGGMYNEQFF
TRBJ2-5 | 17 | TRBV5-4 | CASSLAPTTSGRETQYF